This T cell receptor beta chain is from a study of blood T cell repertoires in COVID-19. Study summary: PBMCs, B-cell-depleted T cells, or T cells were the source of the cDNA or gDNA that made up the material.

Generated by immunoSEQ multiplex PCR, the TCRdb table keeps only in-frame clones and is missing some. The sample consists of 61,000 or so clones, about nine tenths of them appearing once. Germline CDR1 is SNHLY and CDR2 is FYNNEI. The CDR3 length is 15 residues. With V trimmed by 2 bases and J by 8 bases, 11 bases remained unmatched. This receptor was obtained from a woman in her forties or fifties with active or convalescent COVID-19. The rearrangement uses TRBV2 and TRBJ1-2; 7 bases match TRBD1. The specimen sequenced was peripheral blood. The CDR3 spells CASSESRTGLGGYTF. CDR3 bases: TGTGCCAGCAGTGAATCCAGGACAGGCCTCGGGGGCTACACCTTC.